These 3 T cell receptor beta chains originate from one sample sequenced in a study of blood T cell repertoires in COVID-19 (dated by TCRdb to the early 2020s). Library prep was done by the immunoSEQ multiplex PCR assay. TCRdb stores this immuneACCESS table with in-frame sequences only. Part of the clones is absent; in the studies checked, under half of the shortfall reflects unresolved V genes, and no reason is known for the rest. The sample data list some 340,000 clones, and 85% of these were observed just once. Clones ranked in the top ten supply roughly 3.6% of the sample. The sequenced sample was peripheral blood. Receptors originate from a young woman with acute or convalescent COVID-19.

The V call is TRBV3-1 (or the pseudogene TRBV3-2), the J call TRBJ2-2; TRBD2 might be the D (6 bases). Trimming pared 0 bases from V and 5 bases from J, leaving 19 bases between. The CDR3 is made up of 18 amino acids. Germline V gene data show CDR1 as LGHDT and CDR2 as YNNKEL (reference sequence). Here the CDR3 DNA reads TGTGCCAGCAGCCAAGATCCCACCGGGACTTGGGCAACCGGGGAGCTGTTTTTT. Its translation is CASSQDPTGTWATGELFF.

V and J are TRBV6-5 and TRBJ2-5; 8 bases align to TRBD2. J lost 3 bases, V lost 6 bases, and 6 bases had no gene match. Per the germline V gene, CDR1 is MNHEY and CDR2 is SVGAGI. The CDR3 extends over 14 amino acids. CDR3 residues: CASRRKLAEETQYF. The CDR3 DNA is TGTGCCAGCAGAAGGAAACTAGCGGAAGAGACCCAGTACTTC.

This clone was recorded once. J is TRBJ1-1 and V is TRBV19; maybe TRBD1 (5 bases). The CDR3 loop spans 14 amino acids. Per germline, CDR1 LNHDA and CDR2 SQIVND (reference sequence). V gave up 1 base and J gave up 5 bases, with 11 bases separating them. CDR3: CASSIVGGLTEAFF. In DNA form, the CDR3 reads TGTGCCAGTAGTATAGTTGGGGGGTTGACTGAAGCTTTCTTT. The full variable domain, in which reference TRBV19 and TRBJ1-1 provide the parts outside the CDR3, is DGGITQSPKYLFRKEGQNVTLSCEQNLNHDAMYWYRQDPGQGLRLIYYSQIVNDFQKGDIAEGYSVSREKKESFPLTVTSAQKNPTAFYLCASSIVGGLTEAFFGQGTRLTVV.